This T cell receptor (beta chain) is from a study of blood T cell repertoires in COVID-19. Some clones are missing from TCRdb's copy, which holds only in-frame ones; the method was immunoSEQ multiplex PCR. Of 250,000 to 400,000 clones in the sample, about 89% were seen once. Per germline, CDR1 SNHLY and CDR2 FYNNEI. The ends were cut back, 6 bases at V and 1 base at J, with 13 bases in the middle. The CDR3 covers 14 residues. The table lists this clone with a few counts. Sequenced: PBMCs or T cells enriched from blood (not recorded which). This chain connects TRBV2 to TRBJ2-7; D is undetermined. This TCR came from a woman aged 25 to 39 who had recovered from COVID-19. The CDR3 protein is CASRSTAGSYEQYF. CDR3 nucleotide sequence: TGTGCCAGCAGGTCGACGGCAGGATCCTACGAGCAGTACTTC. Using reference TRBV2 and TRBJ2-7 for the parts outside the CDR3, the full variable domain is EPEVTQTPSHQVTQMGQEVILRCVPISNHLYFYWYRQILGQKVEFLVSFYNNEISEKSEIFDDQFSVERPDGSNFTLKIRSTKLEDSAMYFCASRSTAGSYEQYFGPGTRLTVT.